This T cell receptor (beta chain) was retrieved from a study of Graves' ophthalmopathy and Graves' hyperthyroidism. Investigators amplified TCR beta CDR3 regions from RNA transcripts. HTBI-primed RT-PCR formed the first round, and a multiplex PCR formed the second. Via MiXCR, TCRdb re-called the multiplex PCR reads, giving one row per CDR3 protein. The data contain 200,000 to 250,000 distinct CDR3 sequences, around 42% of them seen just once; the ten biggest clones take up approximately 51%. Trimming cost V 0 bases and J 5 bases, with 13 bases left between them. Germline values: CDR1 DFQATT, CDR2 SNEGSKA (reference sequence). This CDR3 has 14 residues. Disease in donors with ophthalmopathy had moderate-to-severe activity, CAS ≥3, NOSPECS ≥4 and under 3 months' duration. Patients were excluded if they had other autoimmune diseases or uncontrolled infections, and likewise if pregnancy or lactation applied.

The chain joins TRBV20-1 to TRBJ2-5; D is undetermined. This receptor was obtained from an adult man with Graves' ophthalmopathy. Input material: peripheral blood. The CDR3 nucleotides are TGCAGTGCTAGAGATGAATATCGCCCGGAGACCCAGTACTTC. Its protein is CSARDEYRPETQYF.